This TCR beta chain was recovered during a study of regulatory T cells in long-lasting Graves disease. Germline V CDR1 and CDR2: GTSNPN, SVGIG (reference sequence). CDR3 size: 12 residues. V was pared by 3 bases and J by 10 bases, with 13 bases between. The time point was: newly diagnosed GD, antithyroid drugs for less than 3 months. Extracted RNA from PBMCs served as the source of the TCR library. Peripheral blood, 8.5 to 9.5 milliliters per patient, was collected in EDTA tubes. CDR3 regions were amplified by Arm-PCR using iRepertoire HTBI primers to build TCR beta libraries. MiXCR was run by TCRdb on the multiplex PCR reads, yielding one entry per CDR3 protein. The table lists about 440,000 distinct CDR3 sequences, about 15% of them singletons. This clonotype has at least ten counts. These same data were also listed under a study on T cells in Graves' hyperthyroidism and ophthalmopathy.

Sequences were derived from peripheral blood mononuclear cells (PBMCs), sampled at new diagnosis, from a patient treated with antithyroid drugs. This clonotype was sampled from a woman aged 30 to 39 with Graves disease. This sequence joins TRBV30 and TRBJ2-1; D may correspond to TRBD1 or TRBD2 (5 bases each). CDR3 sequence reads: CAWSPPGPEQFF. The CDR3 DNA follows: TGTGCCTGGAGCCCTCCGGGACCGGAGCAGTTCTTC.